This T cell receptor beta chain was sequenced during a study of blood T cell repertoires in COVID-19. CDR1 and CDR2 from the germline V gene are LGHNA and YSLEER. V lost 4 bases to trimming and J lost 3 bases; unmatched junction nucleotides: 3. The CDR3 extends over 13 amino acids. This table comes from immunoSEQ multiplex PCR, and its TCRdb copy is limited to in-frame clones, with some not included. The sample lists 400,000 to 500,000 clones; 85% to 90% were seen once. This receptor was identified in a woman in her thirties or forties who had recovered from COVID-19. The sequencing sample was made of PBMCs or T cells enriched from blood (not recorded which). The genes are TRBV4-3 and TRBJ2-7; 7 bases map to TRBD1. CDR3 coding DNA: TGCGCCAGCAGCCGCGGACAGGTCTACGAGCAGTACTTC. Translation gives CASSRGQVYEQYF.